A selection of T cell receptor beta chains follows, all from one sample in a study of OX40 agonist ivuxolimab in advanced cancers. Profiling relied on immunoSEQ multiplex PCR, and the TCRdb table lists in-frame clones only, not all of them. Of about 71,000 clones in the sample, more than 75% were seen once. The specimen comprised CD4+ or CD8+ T cells sorted from blood, sampled in a trial of the OX40 agonist ivuxolimab. The receptors shown here come from an adult with an advanced solid tumor such as melanoma, head and neck, liver or kidney cancer. Each CDR3 is given with its conserved first and last residue. Each record gives: clone size, D gene, V gene, J gene, CDR3 DNA, CDR3 protein. D genes are given only for firm matches. Clone size is given for some rows only: seen once, a few or many times, or a class if the clone is expanded.

-	-	TRBV7-8	TRBJ1-1	TGTGCCAGCAGCTTAGCCACCACAGCCGCTTTCTTT	CASSLATTAAFF
-	TRBD2	TRBV5-1	TRBJ2-1	TGCGCCAGCAGCCCCGGGACTAGCGGCCCCGGGGAGCAGTTCTTC	CASSPGTSGPGEQFF
-	-	TRBV28	TRBJ2-7	TGTGCCAGCAGTTTAACGGGGGTTACCTCCTACGAGCAGTACTTC	CASSLTGVTSYEQYF
once	-	TRBV29-1	TRBJ1-4	TGCAGCGTTGAAAAGGATGAAAAACTGTTTTTT	CSVEKDEKLFF
once	-	TRBV18	TRBJ1-5	TGTGCCAGTGCCGACAGCCTAAATCAGCCCCAGCATTTT	CASADSLNQPQHF
-	-	TRBV18	TRBJ2-3	TGTGCCAGCTCATACAGGCTCACAGATACGCAGTATTTT	CASSYRLTDTQYF
-	-	TRBV2	TRBJ2-7	TGTGCCAGCAAGGGGTACCTGCTGTCCCGCGAGCAGTACTTC	CASKGYLLSREQYF
-	-	TRBV27	TRBJ2-1	TGTGCCAGCAGTTTATCCCCCGCTAGACAGGGGAGGGGCAATGAGCAGTTCTTC	CASSLSPARQGRGNEQFF
-	-	TRBV10-3	TRBJ1-1	TGTGCCACCGTCCCGTCAGGGGCCATGAACACTGAAGCTTTCTTT	CATVPSGAMNTEAFF
-	-	TRBV18	TRBJ1-5	TGTGCCAGCTCGGCCGGACCGGCCAATCAGCCCCAGCATTTT	CASSAGPANQPQHF
-	-	TRBV7-3	TRBJ2-1	TGTGCCAGCAGCTTAACTCCCGGGAGCTCCTACAATGAGCAGTTCTTC	CASSLTPGSSYNEQFF
-	-	TRBV19	TRBJ1-3	TGTGCCAGTAGCCCTCGAACAACTGGAAACACCATATATTTT	CASSPRTTGNTIYF
few	-	TRBV15	TRBJ2-1	TGTGCCACCAGCAGCGCTAGGCTTGAGCAGTTCTTC	CATSSARLEQFF
once	-	TRBV5-1	TRBJ2-7	TGCGCCAGCACCTTCACCGTCGGGACGGAGAGGACCTACGAGCAGTACTTC	CASTFTVGTERTYEQYF
-	-	TRBV6-4	TRBJ2-2	TGTGCCAGCAGTTCCCAGGGAACCGGGGAGCTGTTTTTT	CASSSQGTGELFF
-	-	TRBV11-2	TRBJ2-7	TGTGCCAGCAGCTTGGGGAGCCCTCTATATTCCTACGAGCAGTACTTC	CASSLGSPLYSYEQYF
-	-	TRBV5-4	TRBJ2-3	TGTGCCAGCAGCACCGGCCCCGCGGGCACAGATACGCAGTATTTT	CASSTGPAGTDTQYF
-	-	TRBV6-5	TRBJ2-2	TGTGCCAGCAGACCTACAGGGTGGGGCACCGGGGAGCTGTTTTTT	CASRPTGWGTGELFF
-	-	TRBV11-2	TRBJ2-5	TGTGCCAGCAGCCCAGGACGCCTCCAAGAGACCCAGTACTTC	CASSPGRLQETQYF
-	-	TRBV6-1	TRBJ2-3	TGTGCCAGCAGGACAGCCAGCACAGATACGCAGTATTTT	CASRTASTDTQYF
-	-	TRBV6-1	TRBJ2-7	TGTGCCAGCAGTGAGAGACAGGACTCGTACGAGCAGTACTTC	CASSERQDSYEQYF
once	-	TRBV7-8	TRBJ1-5	TGTGCCAGCAGCTTCAGGGATCAGCCCCAGCATTTT	CASSFRDQPQHF
-	TRBD1	TRBV5-6	TRBJ1-1	TGTGCCAGCAGCTTATCAGGGGGCTGGACTGAAGCTTTCTTT	CASSLSGGWTEAFF
-	TRBD2	TRBV27	TRBJ2-7	TGTGCCAGTAGCGGGATTGGCTACGAGCAGTACTTC	CASSGIGYEQYF
-	-	TRBV18	TRBJ2-3	TGTGCCAGCTCACCAGGTCTAGCAGTAGGGACAGATACGCAGTATTTT	CASSPGLAVGTDTQYF
few	TRBD1	TRBV19	TRBJ1-5	TGTGCCAGTAGCCCCGGACAGGGCGGTCAGCCCCAGCATTTT	CASSPGQGGQPQHF
-	-	TRBV6-1	TRBJ2-3	TGTGCCAGCAGTGTTACTTTTGGTACGCAGTATTTT	CASSVTFGTQYF
-	-	TRBV28	TRBJ2-7	TGTGCCAGCGGTGGGGGGATGGACTACGAGCAGTACTTC	CASGGGMDYEQYF
few	-	TRBV27	TRBJ2-5	TGTGCCAGCAGTTTAAGTGGGGACTTGTGGGAGACCCAGTACTTC	CASSLSGDLWETQYF
-	TRBD2	TRBV7-2	TRBJ2-1	TGTGCCAGCAAAGACGGGACTAGCGGGAGGTGGTACAGCAATGAGCAGTTCTTC	CASKDGTSGRWYSNEQFF
-	TRBD1	TRBV5-8	TRBJ2-7	TGTGCCAGCAGCTCGACAGGGATTTGGGAGCAGTACTTC	CASSSTGIWEQYF
-	-	TRBV27	TRBJ1-6	TGTGCCAGCAGTTTAAGCGCCGGGCGGGGCAGGGGAAAGGGGTATAATTCACCCCTCCACTTT	CASSLSAGRGRGKGYNSPLHF
-	TRBD2	TRBV7-8	TRBJ2-2	TGTGCCAGCAGCTTAGTCGCGGGGGGCCCTCCGAACACCGGGGAGCTGTTTTTT	CASSLVAGGPPNTGELFF
few	-	TRBV28	TRBJ2-1	TGTGCCAGCCGGGGGGCGGGCTCCTACAATGAGCAGTTCTTC	CASRGAGSYNEQFF
-	-	TRBV28	TRBJ1-5	TGTGCCACCCAAGACAATAATCAGCCCCAGCATTTT	CATQDNNQPQHF
-	TRBD2	TRBV7-6	TRBJ2-1	TGTGCCAGCAGCTCCGAACCCCTTGGGCGCGCGGGAGAGATCTACAATGAGCAGTTCTTC	CASSSEPLGRAGEIYNEQFF
-	TRBD2	TRBV5-5	TRBJ2-1	TGTGCCAGCAGCTTGTCTAGCGGGAGAAATGAGCAGTTCTTC	CASSLSSGRNEQFF
-	-	TRBV5-6	TRBJ2-3	TGTGCCAGCAGCTTAGTTTCAGGAGGGGCAGATACGCAGTATTTT	CASSLVSGGADTQYF
once	TRBD1	TRBV5-4	TRBJ2-1	TGTGCCAGCAGCTTGAACAGGGGCACCGGCGATGAGCAGTTCTTC	CASSLNRGTGDEQFF
-	-	TRBV18	TRBJ2-2	TGTGCCAGCTCACGCGACAGGAACACCGGGGAGCTGTTTTTT	CASSRDRNTGELFF
-	-	TRBV20-1	TRBJ2-3	TGCAGTGCTCTAGGGGGGGATACGCAGTATTTT	CSALGGDTQYF
-	TRBD2	TRBV28	TRBJ2-2	TGTGCCAGCAGTCCCTTCATGGCTAGCGGGGGTCCGAACACCGGGGAGCTGTTTTTT	CASSPFMASGGPNTGELFF
-	-	TRBV6-5	TRBJ1-6	TGTGCCAGCAGTTTCCGGGCCGACTATAATTCACCCCTCCACTTT	CASSFRADYNSPLHF
-	-	TRBV6-1	TRBJ2-1	TGTGCCAGCAGTAAAGAACAGGCCAGCTCCTACAATGAGCAGTTCTTC	CASSKEQASSYNEQFF
-	-	TRBV4-1	TRBJ2-2	TGCGCCAGCAGCCCCCTCAGGGGCACCGGGGAGCTGTTTTTT	CASSPLRGTGELFF
-	TRBD2	TRBV5-8	TRBJ2-7	TGTGCCAGCAGCTCCATAGCGGGAGGGCCGCGCGAGCAGTACTTC	CASSSIAGGPREQYF
-	TRBD2	TRBV5-1	TRBJ2-7	TGCGCCAGCAGCTTGGGGGCGGGAGGCTACGAGCAGTACTTC	CASSLGAGGYEQYF
-	-	TRBV7-2	TRBJ2-3	TGTGCCAGCAGCTTACCCACAGATACGCAGTATTTT	CASSLPTDTQYF
-	-	TRBV27	TRBJ2-5	TGTGCCAGCAGTTTAAGGGGCCAAGAGACCCAGTACTTC	CASSLRGQETQYF
-	-	TRBV28	TRBJ1-2	TGTGCCAGCAGTTTCTTCCCTAGACCATATGGCTACACCTTC	CASSFFPRPYGYTF
-	-	TRBV27	TRBJ1-4	TGTGCCAGCAGTTCCTGGGCGACTAATGAAAAACTGTTTTTT	CASSSWATNEKLFF
-	TRBD1	TRBV5-1	TRBJ2-5	TGCGCCAGCAGCTCGGGACAGGGTTGGGAGACCCAGTACTTC	CASSSGQGWETQYF
-	-	TRBV6-1	TRBJ1-1	TGTGCCAGCAGCGGACAGCGCACTCGGGGTGCTGAAGCTTTCTTT	CASSGQRTRGAEAFF
-	TRBD2	TRBV29-1	TRBJ2-3	TGCAGCGTGGAGACTAGCGGAAGCACAGATACGCAGTATTTT	CSVETSGSTDTQYF
-	-	TRBV29-1	TRBJ2-5	TGCAGCGCTAAGGAGGAGACCCAGTACTTC	CSAKEETQYF
-	TRBD2	TRBV7-2	TRBJ2-3	TGTGCCAGCAGCGCCAGACTAGCGGGAACGCAGTATTTT	CASSARLAGTQYF
-	-	TRBV5-1	TRBJ1-1	TGCGCCAGCAGCTTCTGGGGGGAGACTGAAGCTTTCTTT	CASSFWGETEAFF
once	-	TRBV5-4	TRBJ2-2	TGTGCCAGCAGCTTGAGTCTAGGGGTCGGGGAGCTGTTTTTT	CASSLSLGVGELFF
-	-	TRBV6-6	TRBJ1-1	TGTGCCAGCAGTTACCTTGCGGGGGTCATGAACACTGAAGCTTTCTTT	CASSYLAGVMNTEAFF